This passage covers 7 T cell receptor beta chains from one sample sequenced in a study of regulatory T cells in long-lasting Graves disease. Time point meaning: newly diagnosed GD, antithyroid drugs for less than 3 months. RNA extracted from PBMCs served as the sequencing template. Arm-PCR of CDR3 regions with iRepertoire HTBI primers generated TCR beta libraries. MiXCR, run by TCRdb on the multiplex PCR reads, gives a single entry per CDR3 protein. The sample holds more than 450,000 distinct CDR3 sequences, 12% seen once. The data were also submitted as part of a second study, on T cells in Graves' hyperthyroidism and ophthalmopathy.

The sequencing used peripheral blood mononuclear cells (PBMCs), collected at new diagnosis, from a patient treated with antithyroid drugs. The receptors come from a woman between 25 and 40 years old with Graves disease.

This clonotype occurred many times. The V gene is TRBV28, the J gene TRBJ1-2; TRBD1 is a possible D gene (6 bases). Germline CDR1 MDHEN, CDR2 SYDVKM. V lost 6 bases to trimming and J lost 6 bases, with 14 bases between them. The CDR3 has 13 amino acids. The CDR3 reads CASSQDSDHGYTF. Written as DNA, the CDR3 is TGTGCCAGCAGCCAGGACAGTGACCATGGCTACACCTTC.

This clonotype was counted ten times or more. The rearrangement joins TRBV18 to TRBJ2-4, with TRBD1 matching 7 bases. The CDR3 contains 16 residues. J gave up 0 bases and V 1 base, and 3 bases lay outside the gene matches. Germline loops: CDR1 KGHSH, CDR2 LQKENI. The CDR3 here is CASSPHRGLAKNIQYF. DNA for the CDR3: TGTGCCAGCTCACCACACAGGGGCCTAGCCAAAAACATTCAGTACTTC.

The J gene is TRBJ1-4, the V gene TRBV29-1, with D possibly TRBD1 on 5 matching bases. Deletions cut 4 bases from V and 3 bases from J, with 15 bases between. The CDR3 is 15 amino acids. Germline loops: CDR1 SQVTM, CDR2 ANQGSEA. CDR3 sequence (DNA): TGCAGCGTTGCTGGGAGGGGTGCACCTAATGAAAAACTGTTTTTT. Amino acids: CSVAGRGAPNEKLFF.

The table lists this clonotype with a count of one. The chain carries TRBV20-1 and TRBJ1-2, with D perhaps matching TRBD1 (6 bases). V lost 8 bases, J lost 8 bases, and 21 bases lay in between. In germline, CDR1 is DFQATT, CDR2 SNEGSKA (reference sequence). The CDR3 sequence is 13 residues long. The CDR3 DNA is TGCAGTCCCCGGCGACAGGAACTTAGAGGCTACACCTTC. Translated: CSPRRQELRGYTF.

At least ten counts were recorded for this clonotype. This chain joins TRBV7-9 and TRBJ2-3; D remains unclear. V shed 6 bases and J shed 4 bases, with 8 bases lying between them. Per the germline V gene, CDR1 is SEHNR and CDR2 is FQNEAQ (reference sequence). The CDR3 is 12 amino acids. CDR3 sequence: CASRRIPDTQYF. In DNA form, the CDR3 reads TGTGCCAGCAGGAGAATTCCAGATACGCAGTATTTT.

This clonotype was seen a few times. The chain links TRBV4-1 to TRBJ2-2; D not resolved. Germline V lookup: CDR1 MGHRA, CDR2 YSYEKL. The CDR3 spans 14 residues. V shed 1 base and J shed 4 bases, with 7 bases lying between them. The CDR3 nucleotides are TGCGCCAGCAGCCAAGTCGGCGGCACCGGGGAGCTGTTTTTT. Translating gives CASSQVGGTGELFF.

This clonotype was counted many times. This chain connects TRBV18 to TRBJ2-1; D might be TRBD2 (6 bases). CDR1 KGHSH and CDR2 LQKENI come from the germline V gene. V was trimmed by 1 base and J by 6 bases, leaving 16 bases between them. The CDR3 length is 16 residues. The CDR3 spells CASSPLGLTTLNEQFF. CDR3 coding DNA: TGTGCCAGCTCACCACTAGGACTAACGACTCTCAATGAGCAGTTCTTC.